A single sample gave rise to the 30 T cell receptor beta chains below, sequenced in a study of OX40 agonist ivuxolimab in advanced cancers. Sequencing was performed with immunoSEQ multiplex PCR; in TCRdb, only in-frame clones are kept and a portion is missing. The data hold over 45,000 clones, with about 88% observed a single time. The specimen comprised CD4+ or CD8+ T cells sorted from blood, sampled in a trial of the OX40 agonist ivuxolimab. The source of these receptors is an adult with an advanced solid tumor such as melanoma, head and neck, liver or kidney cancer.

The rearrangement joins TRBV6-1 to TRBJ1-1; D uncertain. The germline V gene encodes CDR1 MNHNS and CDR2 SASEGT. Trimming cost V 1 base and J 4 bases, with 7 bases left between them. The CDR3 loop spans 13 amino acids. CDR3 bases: TGTGCCAGCAGTGAAGTCACGGGCACTGAAGCTTTCTTT. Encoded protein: CASSEVTGTEAFF.

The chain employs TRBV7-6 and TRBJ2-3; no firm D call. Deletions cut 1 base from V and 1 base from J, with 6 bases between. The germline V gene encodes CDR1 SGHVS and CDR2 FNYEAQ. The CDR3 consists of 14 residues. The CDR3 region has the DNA TGTGCCAGCAGCTTAGGAAGGGGCACAGATACGCAGTATTTT. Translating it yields CASSLGRGTDTQYF.

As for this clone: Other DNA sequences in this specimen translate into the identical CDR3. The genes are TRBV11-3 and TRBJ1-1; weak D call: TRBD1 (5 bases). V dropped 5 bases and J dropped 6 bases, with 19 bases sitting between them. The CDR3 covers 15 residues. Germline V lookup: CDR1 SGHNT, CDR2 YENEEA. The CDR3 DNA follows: TGTGCCAGCAGCCTCATAGGGCAGGGCGCCCCTGAAGCTTTCTTT. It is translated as CASSLIGQGAPEAFF.

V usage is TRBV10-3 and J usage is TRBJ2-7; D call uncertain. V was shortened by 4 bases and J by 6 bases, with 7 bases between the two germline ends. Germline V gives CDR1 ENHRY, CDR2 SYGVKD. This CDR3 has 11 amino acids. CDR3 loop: CAISVTGEQYF. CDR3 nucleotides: TGTGCCATCAGTGTGACGGGCGAGCAGTACTTC.

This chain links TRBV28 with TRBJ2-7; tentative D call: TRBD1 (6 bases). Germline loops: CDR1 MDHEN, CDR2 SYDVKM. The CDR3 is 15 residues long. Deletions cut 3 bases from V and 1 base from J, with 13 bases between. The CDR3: CASSLGSQGSYEQYF. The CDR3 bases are TGTGCCAGCAGTTTGGGGTCACAGGGATCCTACGAGCAGTACTTC. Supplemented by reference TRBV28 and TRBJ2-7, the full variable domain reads DVKVTQSSRYLVKRTGEKVFLECVQDMDHENMFWYRQDPGLGLRLIYFSYDVKMKEKGDIPEGYSVSREKKERFSLILESASTNQTSMYLCASSLGSQGSYEQYFGPGTRLTVT.

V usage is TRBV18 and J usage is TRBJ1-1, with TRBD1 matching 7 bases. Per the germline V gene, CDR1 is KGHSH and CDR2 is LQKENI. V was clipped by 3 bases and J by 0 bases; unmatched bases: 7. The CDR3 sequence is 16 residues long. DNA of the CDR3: TGTGCCAGCTCACCGCCAGGGGGTGTGTTGAACACTGAAGCTTTCTTT. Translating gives CASSPPGGVLNTEAFF.

The CDR3, as DNA: TGTGCCAGCAGCCCTGGGTCGGGGAATCAGCCCCAGCATTTT. Residues: CASSPGSGNQPQHF. The rearrangement uses TRBV7-8 and TRBJ1-5, with D unclear. CDR1 and CDR2 (germline): SGHVS, FQNEAQ. The CDR3 loop spans 14 amino acids. V gave up 5 bases and J gave up 4 bases, with 12 bases separating them.

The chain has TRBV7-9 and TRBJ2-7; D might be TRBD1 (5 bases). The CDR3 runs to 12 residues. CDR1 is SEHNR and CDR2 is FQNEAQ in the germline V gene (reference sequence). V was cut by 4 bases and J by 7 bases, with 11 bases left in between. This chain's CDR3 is CASSSDPGEQYF. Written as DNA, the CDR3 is TGTGCCAGCAGCTCGGACCCAGGGGAGCAGTACTTC. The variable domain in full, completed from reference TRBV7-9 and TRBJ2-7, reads DTGVSQNPRHKITKRGQNVTFRCDPISEHNRLYWYRQTLGQGPEFLTYFQNEAQLEKSRLLSDRFSAERPKGSFSTLEIQRTEQGDSAMYLCASSSDPGEQYFGPGTRLTVT.

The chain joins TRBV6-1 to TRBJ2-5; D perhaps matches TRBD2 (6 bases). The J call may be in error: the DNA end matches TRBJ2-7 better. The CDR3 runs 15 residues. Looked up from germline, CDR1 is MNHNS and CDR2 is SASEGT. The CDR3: CASSVTSSQTYEQYF. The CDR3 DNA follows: TGTGCCAGCAGTGTCACTAGCTCCCAAACCTACGAGCAGTACTTC.

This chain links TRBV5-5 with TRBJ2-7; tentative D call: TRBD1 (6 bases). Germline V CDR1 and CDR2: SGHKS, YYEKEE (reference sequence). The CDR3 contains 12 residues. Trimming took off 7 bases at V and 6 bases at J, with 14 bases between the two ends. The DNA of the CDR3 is TGTGCCAGCGGGACACCGCCGGGCGAGCAGTACTTC. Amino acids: CASGTPPGEQYF.

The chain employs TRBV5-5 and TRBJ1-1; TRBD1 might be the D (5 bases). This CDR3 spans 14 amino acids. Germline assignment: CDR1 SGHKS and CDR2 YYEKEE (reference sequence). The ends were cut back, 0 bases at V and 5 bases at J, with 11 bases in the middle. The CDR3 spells CASSLAGGVTEAFF. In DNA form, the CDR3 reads TGTGCCAGCAGCTTGGCCGGGGGGGTTACTGAAGCTTTCTTT. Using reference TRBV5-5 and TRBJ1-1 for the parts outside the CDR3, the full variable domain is DAGVTQSPTHLIKTRGQQVTLRCSPISGHKSVSWYQQVLGQGPQFIFQYYEKEERGRGNFPDRFSARQFPNYSSELNVNALLLGDSALYLCASSLAGGVTEAFFGQGTRLTVV.

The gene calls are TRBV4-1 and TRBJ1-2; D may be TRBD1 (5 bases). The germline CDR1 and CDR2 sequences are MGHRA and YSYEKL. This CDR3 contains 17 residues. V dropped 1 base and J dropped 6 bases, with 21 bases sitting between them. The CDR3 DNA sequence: TGCGCCAGCAGCCAAGCTATGACTCTGAGGGACTCCCATGGCTACACCTTC. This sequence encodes CASSQAMTLRDSHGYTF.

CDR3 loop: CASSLRQGGGASGETQYF. CDR3 nucleotides: TGTGCCAGCAGCCTGCGACAGGGAGGGGGGGCATCCGGAGAGACCCAGTACTTC. The chain joins TRBV7-6 to TRBJ2-5, with D tentatively TRBD1 or TRBD2 (7 bases each). The CDR3 has 18 amino acids. CDR1 is SGHVS and CDR2 is FNYEAQ in the germline V gene. Trimming took 5 bases from V and 4 from J, leaving 26 bases between them.

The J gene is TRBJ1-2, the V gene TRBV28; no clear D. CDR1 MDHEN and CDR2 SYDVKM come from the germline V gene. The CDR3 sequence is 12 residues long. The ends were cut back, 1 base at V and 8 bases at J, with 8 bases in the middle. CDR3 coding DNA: TGTGCCAGCAGTTTATTCGGCTGGGGCTACACCTTC. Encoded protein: CASSLFGWGYTF.

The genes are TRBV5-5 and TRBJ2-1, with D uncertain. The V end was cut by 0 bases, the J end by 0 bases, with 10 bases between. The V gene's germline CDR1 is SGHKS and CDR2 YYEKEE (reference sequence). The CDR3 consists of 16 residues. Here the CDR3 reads CASSLVAASSYNEQFF. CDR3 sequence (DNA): TGTGCCAGCAGCTTGGTGGCGGCTAGCTCCTACAATGAGCAGTTCTTC.

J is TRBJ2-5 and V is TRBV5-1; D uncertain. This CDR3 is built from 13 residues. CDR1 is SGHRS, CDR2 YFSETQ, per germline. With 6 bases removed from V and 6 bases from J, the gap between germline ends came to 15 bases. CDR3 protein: CASTLETYQTQYF. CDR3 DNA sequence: TGCGCCAGCACCCTAGAGACATACCAGACCCAGTACTTC.

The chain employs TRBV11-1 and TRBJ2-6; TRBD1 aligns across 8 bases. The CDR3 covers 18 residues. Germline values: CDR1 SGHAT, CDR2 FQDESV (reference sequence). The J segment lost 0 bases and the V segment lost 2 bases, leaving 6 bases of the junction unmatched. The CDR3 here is CASSLHTGGSSGANVLTF. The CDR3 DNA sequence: TGTGCCAGCAGCTTACATACAGGGGGAAGCTCTGGGGCCAACGTCCTGACTTTC. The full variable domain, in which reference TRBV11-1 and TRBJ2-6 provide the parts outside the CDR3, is EAEVAQSPRYKITEKSQAVAFWCDPISGHATLYWYRQILGQGPELLVQFQDESVVDDSQLPKDRFSAERLKGVDSTLKIQPAELGDSAMYLCASSLHTGGSSGANVLTFGAGSRLTVL.

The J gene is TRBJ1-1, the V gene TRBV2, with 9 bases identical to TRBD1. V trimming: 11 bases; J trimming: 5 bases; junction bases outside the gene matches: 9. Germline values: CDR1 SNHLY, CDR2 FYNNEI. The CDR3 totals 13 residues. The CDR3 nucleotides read TGTGCCGGGAAACAGGGGGCTGGTACTGAAGCTTTCTTT. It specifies CAGKQGAGTEAFF.

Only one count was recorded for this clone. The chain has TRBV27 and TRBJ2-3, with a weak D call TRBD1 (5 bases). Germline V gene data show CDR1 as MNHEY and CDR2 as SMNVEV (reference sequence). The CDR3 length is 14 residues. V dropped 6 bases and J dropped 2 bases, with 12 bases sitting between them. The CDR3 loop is CASRRQSLTDTQYF. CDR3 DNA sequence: TGTGCCAGCAGGCGACAGTCCCTCACAGATACGCAGTATTTT.

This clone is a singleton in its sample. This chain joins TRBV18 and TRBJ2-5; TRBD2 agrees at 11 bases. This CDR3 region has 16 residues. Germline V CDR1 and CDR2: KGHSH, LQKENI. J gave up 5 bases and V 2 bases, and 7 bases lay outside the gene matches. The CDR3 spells CASSPSRLAGWETQYF. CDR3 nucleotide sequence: TGTGCCAGCTCACCATCTCGACTAGCGGGATGGGAGACCCAGTACTTC.

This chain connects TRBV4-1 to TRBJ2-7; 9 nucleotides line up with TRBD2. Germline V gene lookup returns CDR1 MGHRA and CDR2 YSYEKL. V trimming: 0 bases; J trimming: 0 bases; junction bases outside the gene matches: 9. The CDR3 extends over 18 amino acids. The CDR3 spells CASSQDRVASGASYEQYF. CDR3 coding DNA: TGCGCCAGCAGCCAAGATCGGGTTGCTAGCGGGGCCTCCTACGAGCAGTACTTC.

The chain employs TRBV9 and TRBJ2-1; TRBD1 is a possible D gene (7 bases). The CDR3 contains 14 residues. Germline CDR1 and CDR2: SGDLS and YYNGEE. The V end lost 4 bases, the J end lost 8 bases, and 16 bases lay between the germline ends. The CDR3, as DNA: TGTGCCAGCAGCACGAGGACAGGAGGGGATGAGCAGTTCTTC. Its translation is CASSTRTGGDEQFF.

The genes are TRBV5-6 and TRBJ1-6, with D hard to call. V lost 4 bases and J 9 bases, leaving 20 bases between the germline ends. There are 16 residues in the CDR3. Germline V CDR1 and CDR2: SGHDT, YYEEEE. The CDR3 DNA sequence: TGTGCCAGCAGCCGCAGATCACTTGGATCTACTTCACCCCTCCACTTT. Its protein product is CASSRRSLGSTSPLHF.

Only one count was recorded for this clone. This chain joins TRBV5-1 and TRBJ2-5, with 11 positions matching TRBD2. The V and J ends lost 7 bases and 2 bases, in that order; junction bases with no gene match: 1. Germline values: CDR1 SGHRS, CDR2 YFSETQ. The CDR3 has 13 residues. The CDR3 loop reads CASRTSGQETQYF. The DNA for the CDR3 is TGCGCCAGCCGGACTAGCGGGCAAGAGACCCAGTACTTC.

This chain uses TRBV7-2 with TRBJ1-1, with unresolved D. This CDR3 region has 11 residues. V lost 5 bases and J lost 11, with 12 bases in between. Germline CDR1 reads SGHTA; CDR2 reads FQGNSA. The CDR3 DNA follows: TGTGCCAGCAGCCTTAGTAGTCGGGCTTTCTTT. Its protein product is CASSLSSRAFF.

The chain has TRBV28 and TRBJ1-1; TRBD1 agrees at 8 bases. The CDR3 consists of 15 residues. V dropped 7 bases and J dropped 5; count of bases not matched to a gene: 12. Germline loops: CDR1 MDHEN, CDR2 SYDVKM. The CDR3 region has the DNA TGTGCCAGCAATCCCAGGGGGCAGGTCTTTACTGAAGCTTTCTTT. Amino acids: CASNPRGQVFTEAFF.

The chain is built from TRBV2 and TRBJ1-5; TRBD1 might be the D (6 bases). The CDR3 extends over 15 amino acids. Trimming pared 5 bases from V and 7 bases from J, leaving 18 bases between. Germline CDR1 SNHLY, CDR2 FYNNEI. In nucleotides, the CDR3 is TGTGCCAGCAGTATCGTAGGGCAGGGGCAACAGCCCCAGCATTTT. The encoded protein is CASSIVGQGQQPQHF.

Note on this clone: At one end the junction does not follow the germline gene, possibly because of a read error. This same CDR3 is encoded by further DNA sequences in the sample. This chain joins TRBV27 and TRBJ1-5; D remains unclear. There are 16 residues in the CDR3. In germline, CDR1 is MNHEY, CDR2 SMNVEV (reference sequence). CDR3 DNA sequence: TGTGCCAGCAGTTTATCGGGTGAAGTGGCGGCTCAGCCCCAGCACTTT. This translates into CASSLSGEVAAQPQHF.

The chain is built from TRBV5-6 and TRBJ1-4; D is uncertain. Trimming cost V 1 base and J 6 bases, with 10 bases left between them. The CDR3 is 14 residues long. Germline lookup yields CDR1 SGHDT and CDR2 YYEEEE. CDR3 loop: CASSLIGQDEKLFF. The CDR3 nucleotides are TGTGCCAGCAGCTTGATTGGCCAGGATGAAAAACTGTTTTTT.

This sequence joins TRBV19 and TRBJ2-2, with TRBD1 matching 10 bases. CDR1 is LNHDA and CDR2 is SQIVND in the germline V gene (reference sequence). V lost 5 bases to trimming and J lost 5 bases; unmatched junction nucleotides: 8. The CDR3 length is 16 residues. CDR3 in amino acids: CASSHPRTGGTGELFF. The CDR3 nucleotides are TGTGCCAGTAGTCATCCCCGGACAGGGGGGACCGGGGAGCTGTTTTTT.